One sample yielded the 28 T cell receptor beta chains listed below, sequenced in a study of shared clonotypes between healthy human individuals. TCRdb's copy holds only in-frame clones and misses some; the assay was immunoSEQ multiplex PCR. Here the sample spans approximately 2.3 million clones, just over 90% being singletons. Sequencing used naive CD4+ T cells from PBMCs. Subset of the sample: CD45RA+ positively selected. The origin of the receptors is a man between 18 and 35 years old in good health. Some clones in this sample may be carry-over from other donors' samples.

The chain joins TRBV28 to TRBJ1-2; the D is unclear. The CDR3 consists of 12 residues. The germline CDR1 and CDR2 sequences are MDHEN and SYDVKM. The germline V and J ends were trimmed by 2 bases and 8 bases, with 9 bases remaining between them. CDR3 nucleotides: TGTGCCAGCAGTTTAACGGCAGACGGCTACACCTTC. Translation: CASSLTADGYTF.

CDR3 sequence: CASSGTGGGQPQHF. CDR3 nucleotide sequence: TGCGCCAGTTCCGGGACAGGGGGAGGTCAGCCCCAGCATTTT. This rearrangement joins TRBV5-1 to TRBJ1-5; 11 bases fit TRBD1. The CDR3 is made up of 14 amino acids. V gave up 8 bases and J gave up 6 bases; unmatched junction bases: 7. Germline V CDR1 and CDR2: SGHRS, YFSETQ.

The rearrangement joins TRBV11-3 to TRBJ2-2, with D perhaps TRBD1 (7 bases). CDR3 length equals 14 residues. Between the trimmed V and J ends, which lost 4 bases and 5 bases, there was a span of 11 bases. Germline CDR1 reads SGHNT; CDR2 reads YENEEA. The CDR3 region has the DNA TGTGCCAGCAGCTCCCAGGGGGGAACCGGGGAGCTGTTTTTT. It specifies CASSSQGGTGELFF.

Concerning this clone itself: Other DNA sequences of this sample code for an identical CDR3. J is TRBJ1-5 and V is TRBV19, with D maybe TRBD1 (5 bases). V was clipped by 2 bases and J by 1 base, with 9 bases between them. The CDR3 spans 15 residues. Germline assignment: CDR1 LNHDA and CDR2 SQIVND (reference sequence). The CDR3 region is CASSITGASNQPQHF. In DNA form, the CDR3 reads TGTGCCAGTAGTATAACCGGGGCGAGCAATCAGCCCCAGCATTTT.

J is TRBJ2-7 and V is TRBV4-3; D is unresolved. The CDR3 contains 15 residues. CDR1 is LGHNA, CDR2 YSLEER, per germline. Trimming took off 0 bases at V and 0 bases at J, with 9 bases between the two ends. The CDR3 region is CASSQDRGYSYEQYF. The CDR3 DNA reads TGCGCCAGCAGCCAAGATCGTGGTTACTCCTACGAGCAGTACTTC.

The chain links TRBV28 to TRBJ1-2, with D possibly being TRBD1 (6 bases). V lost 5 bases to trimming and J lost 0 bases, with 16 bases between them. The CDR3 consists of 16 residues. The germline gives CDR1 MDHEN, CDR2 SYDVKM. The CDR3 DNA follows: TGTGCCAGCAGTGTAGGGGGGGAAGGAGCTAACTATGGCTACACCTTC. This sequence encodes CASSVGGEGANYGYTF.

The chain joins TRBV29-1 to TRBJ1-2, with a tentative D call TRBD1 (6 bases). V was clipped by 6 bases and J by 2 bases, with 16 bases between them. CDR3 length equals 14 residues. Germline CDR1 reads SQVTM; CDR2 reads ANQGSEA. For the CDR3, the DNA is TGCAGCGTCGTCTCGGACAGCTTAAACTATGGCTACACCTTC. Translating it yields CSVVSDSLNYGYTF.

This clone was seen only a few times. The same CDR3 arises from other DNA sequences in this sample as well. The genes are TRBV7-3 and TRBJ2-5; TRBD1 agrees at 8 bases. V gave up 5 bases and J gave up 4 bases; unmatched junction bases: 3. The CDR3 has 13 amino acids. The germline CDR1 and CDR2 sequences are SGHTA and FQGTGA. DNA for the CDR3: TGTGCCAGCAGCCCCGGACAGGGAGAGACCCAGTACTTC. It translates to CASSPGQGETQYF. The full variable domain, its missing parts supplied by reference TRBV7-3 and TRBJ2-5, is GAGVSQTPSNKVTEKGKYVELRCDPISGHTALYWYRQSLGQGPEFLIYFQGTGAADDSGLPNDRFFAVRPEGSVSTLKIQRTERGDSAVYLCASSPGQGETQYFGPGTRLLVL.

CDR3 sequence: CASSLTGTVNTDTQYF. Here the CDR3 DNA reads TGCGCCAGCAGCCTGACCGGGACAGTGAACACAGATACGCAGTATTTT. The chain has TRBV5-1 and TRBJ2-3, with 7 bases that match TRBD1. The CDR3 has 16 residues. Trimming cost V 4 bases and J 2 bases; bases outside gene matches: 10. Germline V gene sequence: CDR1 SGHRS, CDR2 YFSETQ.

The chain has TRBV28 and TRBJ2-2; 15 bases line up with TRBD2. The trim removed 5 bases at V and 3 bases at J, leaving 10 bases unmatched. This CDR3 has 19 amino acids. CDR1 and CDR2 (germline): MDHEN, SYDVKM. CDR3 sequence: CASSPWTSGRAVDTGELFF. The DNA of the CDR3 is TGTGCCAGCAGTCCATGGACTAGCGGGAGGGCCGTGGACACCGGGGAGCTGTTTTTT.

V and J are TRBV7-9 and TRBJ2-2; the match to TRBD2 covers 8 bases. The CDR3 loop spans 16 amino acids. Germline CDR1 and CDR2: SEHNR and FQNEAQ (reference sequence). J was trimmed by 4 bases and V by 2 bases; bases with no gene match: 6. CDR3 in DNA: TGTGCCAGCAGCTTACCCCCGGGGGGGAGCACCGGGGAGCTGTTTTTT. It translates to CASSLPPGGSTGELFF.

This sequence joins TRBV6-1 and TRBJ2-7, with 9 bases matching TRBD2. Trimming cost V 2 bases and J 3 bases; bases outside gene matches: 8. Looked up from germline, CDR1 is MNHNS and CDR2 is SASEGT. The CDR3 totals 16 residues. DNA of the CDR3: TGTGCCAGCAGTGAACGTAAGCCTAGCGGGATCTACGAGCAGTACTTC. It translates to CASSERKPSGIYEQYF.

The chain uses TRBV5-1 and TRBJ2-5; weak D call: TRBD2 (6 bases). Germline CDR1 is SGHRS and CDR2 is YFSETQ. This CDR3 comprises 14 residues. V lost 3 bases and J lost 5, with 14 bases in between. In DNA form, the CDR3 reads TGCGCCAGCAGCTCCCTTCCGGGGGATGAGACCCAGTACTTC. It specifies CASSSLPGDETQYF.

The chain uses TRBV7-2 and TRBJ2-7; 8 bases are a match to TRBD2. V dropped 1 base and J dropped 7; count of bases not matched to a gene: 6. CDR1 is SGHTA, CDR2 FQGNSA, per germline. The CDR3 loop spans 14 amino acids. The CDR3 spells CASSLVGLGPEQYF. DNA for the CDR3: TGTGCCAGCAGCTTAGTGGGACTAGGGCCAGAGCAGTACTTC.

This sequence joins TRBV7-2 and TRBJ1-2; 8 bases are a match to TRBD1. V was pared by 4 bases and J by 8 bases, with 6 bases of the junction left unmatched. Germline V lookup: CDR1 SGHTA, CDR2 FQGNSA. The CDR3 length is 13 residues. The CDR3 bases are TGTGCCAGCAGCTCGACAGGGGCTTGGGGCTACACCTTC. Its protein is CASSSTGAWGYTF. Based on the CDR3 plus reference TRBV7-2 and TRBJ1-2, the full variable domain is GAGVSQSPSNKVTEKGKDVELRCDPISGHTALYWYRQSLGQGLEFLIYFQGNSAPDKSGLPSDRFSAERTGGSVSTLTIQRTQQEDSAVYLCASSSTGAWGYTFGSGTRLTVV.

The V gene is TRBV5-6, the J gene TRBJ2-2, with D unclear. Germline CDR1 reads SGHDT; CDR2 reads YYEEEE. V lost 3 bases, J lost 0 bases, and 6 bases lay in between. The CDR3 length is 14 residues. This CDR3 reads CASSSRPNTGELFF. CDR3 coding DNA: TGTGCCAGCAGCTCTAGACCGAACACCGGGGAGCTGTTTTTT.

This chain links TRBV29-1 with TRBJ1-2, with D unresolved. This CDR3 contains 13 residues. Between the trimmed V and J ends, which lost 4 bases and 8 bases, there was a span of 17 bases. Germline V lookup: CDR1 SQVTM, CDR2 ANQGSEA. The CDR3 sequence: CSVAEAAGRGYTF. The DNA of the CDR3 is TGCAGCGTTGCCGAGGCAGCCGGTAGGGGCTACACCTTC.

The V and J genes are TRBV4-3 and TRBJ1-2; D is ambiguous. The CDR3 contains 16 residues. Germline-derived CDR1 and CDR2 are LGHNA and YSLEER. V lost 3 bases, J lost 4 bases, and 18 bases lay in between. The chain's CDR3 is CASSHRVGPDGYGYTF. CDR3 DNA: TGCGCCAGCAGCCATCGTGTTGGTCCGGATGGCTATGGCTACACCTTC.

The chain has TRBV4-3 and TRBJ2-1; 7 nucleotides agree with TRBD2. The CDR3 loop spans 17 amino acids. V trimming: 0 bases; J trimming: 1 base; junction bases outside the gene matches: 6. Germline lookup yields CDR1 LGHNA and CDR2 YSLEER. The CDR3 loop reads CASSQETGGGSYNEQFF. The CDR3 DNA follows: TGCGCCAGCAGCCAAGAGACCGGGGGAGGGTCCTACAATGAGCAGTTCTTC.

The genes are TRBV18 and TRBJ1-1; the match to TRBD1 covers 8 bases. J lost 3 bases, V lost 5 bases, and 8 bases had no gene match. Germline loops: CDR1 KGHSH, CDR2 LQKENI. The CDR3 runs to 15 residues. The CDR3 region has the DNA TGTGCCAGCTCATCTCGACAGGGGCGATACACTGAAGCTTTCTTT. Residues: CASSSRQGRYTEAFF.

The rearrangement joins TRBV5-1 to TRBJ1-2; possible D gene TRBD1, 5 bases. The CDR3 is 12 amino acids. V was clipped by 2 bases and J by 4 bases, with 6 bases between them. CDR1 is SGHRS and CDR2 is YFSETQ in the germline V gene. For the CDR3, the DNA is TGCGCCAGCAGCTTCGGGACCTATGGCTACACCTTC. This encodes CASSFGTYGYTF.

V gene TRBV5-4 combines with J gene TRBJ2-1, with D possibly matching TRBD1 (6 bases). Trimming took 1 base from V and 6 from J, leaving 11 bases between them. This CDR3 spans 14 amino acids. The germline gives CDR1 SGHNT, CDR2 YYREEE (reference sequence). CDR3 region: CASSLYRVGNEQFF. Written as DNA, the CDR3 is TGTGCCAGCAGCTTGTACAGGGTAGGCAATGAGCAGTTCTTC.

The chain is built from TRBV7-3 and TRBJ2-3; D not resolved. Germline CDR1 SGHTA, CDR2 FQGTGA. V lost 8 bases and J lost 2, with 8 bases in between. The CDR3 runs 12 residues. The CDR3 region is CASGKDTDTQYF. CDR3 nucleotide sequence: TGTGCCAGCGGAAAGGACACAGATACGCAGTATTTT.

This clone appeared once. CDR3 sequence reads: CASSPRGGEEQYF. DNA of the CDR3: TGTGCCAGCAGCCCTCGGGGGGGCGAAGAGCAGTACTTC. The rearrangement uses TRBV11-3 and TRBJ2-7; 8 bases line up with TRBD2. Losses at the gene ends were 5 bases for V and 7 bases for J; bases not matched to a gene: 7. The length of the CDR3 is 13 residues. Germline CDR1 is SGHNT and CDR2 is YENEEA.

The chain has TRBV5-4 and TRBJ2-1, with 7 bases identical to TRBD2. Germline CDR1 and CDR2: SGHNT and YYREEE (reference sequence). The CDR3 covers 13 residues. J lost 10 bases, V lost 4 bases, and 8 bases had no gene match. CDR3: CASSGEGPREQFF. The CDR3 nucleotides are TGTGCCAGCAGCGGGGAGGGCCCTCGGGAGCAGTTCTTC.

The rearrangement uses TRBV28 and TRBJ2-5, with D tentatively TRBD2 (5 bases). This CDR3 has 17 residues. Trimming left V 3 bases short and J 1 base short, with 18 bases between. Germline CDR1 is MDHEN and CDR2 is SYDVKM. This CDR3 is CASSFPGSRSRQETQYF. As DNA, the CDR3 is TGTGCCAGCAGTTTCCCGGGGAGCCGAAGTCGCCAAGAGACCCAGTACTTC.

V gene TRBV5-4 combines with J gene TRBJ2-3; TRBD1 might be the D (6 bases). The germline V and J ends were trimmed by 9 bases and 1 base, with 18 bases remaining between them. Germline CDR1 SGHNT, CDR2 YYREEE (reference sequence). The CDR3 spans 15 residues. CDR3 in DNA: TGTGCCACTTCGCCACAGGGTAGGGGCACAGATACGCAGTATTTT. This gives the protein CATSPQGRGTDTQYF.

Concerning this clone: The sample contains more than one DNA sequence encoding this CDR3. The rearrangement links TRBV18 to TRBJ1-1; perhaps TRBD1 as D (6 bases). The germline V gene encodes CDR1 KGHSH and CDR2 LQKENI. This CDR3 spans 14 amino acids. Trimming cost V 2 bases and J 3 bases, with 10 bases left between them. The chain's CDR3 is CASSPGGADTEAFF. In DNA form, the CDR3 reads TGTGCCAGCTCACCAGGGGGCGCGGACACTGAAGCTTTCTTT.